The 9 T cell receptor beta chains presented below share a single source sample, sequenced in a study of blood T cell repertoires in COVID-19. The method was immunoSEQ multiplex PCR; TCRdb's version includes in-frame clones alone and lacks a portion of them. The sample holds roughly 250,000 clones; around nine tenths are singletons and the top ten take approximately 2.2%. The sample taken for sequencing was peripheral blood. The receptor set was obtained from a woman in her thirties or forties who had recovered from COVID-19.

Here the CDR3 DNA reads TGTGCCAGCAGTATTGCCGGGACAGGGATCGTTAGCAATCAGCCCCAGCATTTT. Protein product: CASSIAGTGIVSNQPQHF. The chain combines TRBV28 with TRBJ1-5; 9 nucleotides agree with TRBD1. CDR1 is MDHEN, CDR2 SYDVKM, per germline. The CDR3 spans 18 residues. With 5 bases clipped from V and 0 bases from J, the junction kept 11 bases outside the gene matches.

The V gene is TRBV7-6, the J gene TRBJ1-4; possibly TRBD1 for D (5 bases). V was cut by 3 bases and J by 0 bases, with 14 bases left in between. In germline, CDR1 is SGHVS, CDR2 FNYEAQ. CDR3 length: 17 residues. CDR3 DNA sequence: TGTGCCAGCAGCTTCGCAGGGTTGCCCTCAACTAATGAAAAACTGTTTTTT. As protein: CASSFAGLPSTNEKLFF.

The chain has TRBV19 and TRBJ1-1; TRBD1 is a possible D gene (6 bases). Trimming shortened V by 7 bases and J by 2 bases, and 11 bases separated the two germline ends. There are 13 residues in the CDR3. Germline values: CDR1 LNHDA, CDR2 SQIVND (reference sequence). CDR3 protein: CASTHRVNTEAFF. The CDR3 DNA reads TGTGCCAGTACCCACAGGGTAAACACTGAAGCTTTCTTT.

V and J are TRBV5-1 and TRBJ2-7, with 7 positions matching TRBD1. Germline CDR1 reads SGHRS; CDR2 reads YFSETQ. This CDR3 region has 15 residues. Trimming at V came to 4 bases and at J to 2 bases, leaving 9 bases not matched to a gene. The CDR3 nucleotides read TGCGCCAGCAGCCCGCGCGAGGGGGCCGCCTACGAGCAGTACTTC. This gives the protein CASSPREGAAYEQYF.

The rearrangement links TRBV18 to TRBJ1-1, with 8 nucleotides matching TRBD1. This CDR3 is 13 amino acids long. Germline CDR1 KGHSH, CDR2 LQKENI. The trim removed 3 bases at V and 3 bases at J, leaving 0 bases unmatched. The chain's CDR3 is CASSPDRDTEAFF. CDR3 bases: TGTGCCAGCTCACCGGACAGGGACACTGAAGCTTTCTTT. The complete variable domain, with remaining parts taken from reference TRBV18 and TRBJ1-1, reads NAGVMQNPRHLVRRRGQEARLRCSPMKGHSHVYWYRQLPEEGLKFMVYLQKENIIDESGMPKERFSAEFPKEGPSILRIQQVVRGDSAAYFCASSPDRDTEAFFGQGTRLTVV.

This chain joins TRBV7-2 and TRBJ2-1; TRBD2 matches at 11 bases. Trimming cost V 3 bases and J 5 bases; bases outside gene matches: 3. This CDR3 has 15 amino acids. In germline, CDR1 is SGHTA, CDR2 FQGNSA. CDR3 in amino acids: CASSFTLAGDNEQFF. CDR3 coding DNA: TGTGCCAGCAGCTTCACACTAGCGGGGGACAATGAGCAGTTCTTC. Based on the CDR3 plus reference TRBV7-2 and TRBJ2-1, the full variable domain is GAGVSQSPSNKVTEKGKDVELRCDPISGHTALYWYRQSLGQGLEFLIYFQGNSAPDKSGLPSDRFSAERTGGSVSTLTIQRTQQEDSAVYLCASSFTLAGDNEQFFGPGTRLTVL.

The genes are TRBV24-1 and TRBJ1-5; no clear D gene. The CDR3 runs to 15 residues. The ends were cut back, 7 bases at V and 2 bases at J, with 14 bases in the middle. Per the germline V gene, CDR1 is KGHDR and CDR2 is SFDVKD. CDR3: CATRVLGRGNQPQHF. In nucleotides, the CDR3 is TGTGCCACCAGGGTTCTCGGCCGGGGCAATCAGCCCCAGCATTTT.

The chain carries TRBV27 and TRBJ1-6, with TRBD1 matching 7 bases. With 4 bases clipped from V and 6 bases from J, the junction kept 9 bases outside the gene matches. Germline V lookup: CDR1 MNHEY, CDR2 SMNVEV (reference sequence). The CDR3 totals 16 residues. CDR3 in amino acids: CASSSSQGPGNSPLHF. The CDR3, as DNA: TGTGCCAGCAGTTCGTCACAGGGGCCGGGTAATTCACCCCTCCACTTT.

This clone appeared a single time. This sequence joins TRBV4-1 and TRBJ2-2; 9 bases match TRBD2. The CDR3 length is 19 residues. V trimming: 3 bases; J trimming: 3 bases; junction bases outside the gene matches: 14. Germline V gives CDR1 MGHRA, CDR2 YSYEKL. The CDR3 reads CASSHARGFSGRYTGELFF. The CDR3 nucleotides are TGCGCCAGCAGCCACGCCAGAGGGTTTAGCGGGAGATACACCGGGGAGCTGTTTTTT.